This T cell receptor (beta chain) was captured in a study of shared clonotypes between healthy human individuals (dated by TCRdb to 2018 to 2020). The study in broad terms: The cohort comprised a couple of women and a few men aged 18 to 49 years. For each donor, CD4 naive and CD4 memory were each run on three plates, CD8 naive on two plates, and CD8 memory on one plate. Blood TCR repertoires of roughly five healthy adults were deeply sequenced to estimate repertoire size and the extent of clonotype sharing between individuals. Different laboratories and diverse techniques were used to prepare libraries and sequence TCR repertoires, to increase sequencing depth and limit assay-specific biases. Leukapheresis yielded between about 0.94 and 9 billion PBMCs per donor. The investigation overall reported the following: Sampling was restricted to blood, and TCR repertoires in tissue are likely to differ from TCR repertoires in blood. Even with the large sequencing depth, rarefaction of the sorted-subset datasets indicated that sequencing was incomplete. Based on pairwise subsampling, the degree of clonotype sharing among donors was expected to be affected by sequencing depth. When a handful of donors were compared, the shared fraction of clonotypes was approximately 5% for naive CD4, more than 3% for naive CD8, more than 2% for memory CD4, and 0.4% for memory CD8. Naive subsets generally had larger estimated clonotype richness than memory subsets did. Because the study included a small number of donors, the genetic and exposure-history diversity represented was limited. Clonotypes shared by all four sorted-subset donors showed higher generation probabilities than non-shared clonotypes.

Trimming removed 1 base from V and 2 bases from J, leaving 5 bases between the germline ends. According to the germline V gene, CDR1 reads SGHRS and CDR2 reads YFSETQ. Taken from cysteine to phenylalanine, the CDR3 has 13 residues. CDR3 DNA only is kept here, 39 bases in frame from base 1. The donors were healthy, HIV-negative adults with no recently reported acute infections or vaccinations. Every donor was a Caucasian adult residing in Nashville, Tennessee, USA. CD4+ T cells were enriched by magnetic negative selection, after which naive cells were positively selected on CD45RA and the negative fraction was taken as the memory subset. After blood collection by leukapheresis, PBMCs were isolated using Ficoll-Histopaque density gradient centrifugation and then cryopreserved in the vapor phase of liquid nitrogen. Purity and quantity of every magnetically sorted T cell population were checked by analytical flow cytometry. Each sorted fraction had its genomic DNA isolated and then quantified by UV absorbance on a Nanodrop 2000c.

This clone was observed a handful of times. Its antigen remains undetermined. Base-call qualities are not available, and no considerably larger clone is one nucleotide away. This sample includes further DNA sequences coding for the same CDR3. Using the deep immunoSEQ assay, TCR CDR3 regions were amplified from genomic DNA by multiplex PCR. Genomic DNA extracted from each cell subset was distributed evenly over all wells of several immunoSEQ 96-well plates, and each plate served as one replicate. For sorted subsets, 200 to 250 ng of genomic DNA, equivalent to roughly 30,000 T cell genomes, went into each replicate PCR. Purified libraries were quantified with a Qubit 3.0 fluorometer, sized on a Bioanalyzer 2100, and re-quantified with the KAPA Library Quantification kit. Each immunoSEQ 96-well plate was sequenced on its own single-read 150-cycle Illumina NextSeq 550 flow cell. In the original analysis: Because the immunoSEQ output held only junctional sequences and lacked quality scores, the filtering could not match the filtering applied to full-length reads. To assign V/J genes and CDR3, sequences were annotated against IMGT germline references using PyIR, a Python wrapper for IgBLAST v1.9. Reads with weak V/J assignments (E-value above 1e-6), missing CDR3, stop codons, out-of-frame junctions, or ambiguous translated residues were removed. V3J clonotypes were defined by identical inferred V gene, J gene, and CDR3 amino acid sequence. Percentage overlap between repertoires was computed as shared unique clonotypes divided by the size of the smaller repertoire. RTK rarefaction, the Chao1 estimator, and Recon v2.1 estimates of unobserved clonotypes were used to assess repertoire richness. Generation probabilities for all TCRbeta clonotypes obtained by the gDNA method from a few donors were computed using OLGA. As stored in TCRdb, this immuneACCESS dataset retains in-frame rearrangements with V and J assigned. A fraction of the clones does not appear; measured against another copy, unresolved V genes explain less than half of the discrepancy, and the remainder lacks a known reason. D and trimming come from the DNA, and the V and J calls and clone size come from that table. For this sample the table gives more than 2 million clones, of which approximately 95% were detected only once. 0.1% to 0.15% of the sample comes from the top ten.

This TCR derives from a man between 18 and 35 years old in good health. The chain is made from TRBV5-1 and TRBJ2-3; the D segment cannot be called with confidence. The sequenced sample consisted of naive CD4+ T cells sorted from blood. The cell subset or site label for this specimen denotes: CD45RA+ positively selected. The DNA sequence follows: TGCGCCAGCAGCTTGTACTCCACAGATACGCAGTATTTT. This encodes CASSLYSTDTQYF.